The clone carrying this TCR beta chain came up once. The data were obtained in a study of blood T cell repertoires in COVID-19. The assay was immunoSEQ multiplex PCR, and TCRdb's table has in-frame clones only and misses some. Of some 200,000 clones listed, roughly 80% are singletons. Germline-derived CDR1 and CDR2 are SEHNR and FQNEAQ (reference sequence). V shed 2 bases, J shed 2 bases, and the junction held 3 bases outside the gene matches. The CDR3 consists of 16 residues. The receptor comes from a woman in her 70s with COVID-19, enrolled during active disease. V is TRBV7-9 and J is TRBJ2-1; 10 nucleotides line up with TRBD2. The sample was peripheral blood. The CDR3 loop reads CASSLSSGSPYNEQFF. DNA for the CDR3: TGTGCCAGCAGCTTATCTAGCGGGAGTCCCTACAATGAGCAGTTCTTC.